The following is a T cell receptor beta chain sequence with its context. Its antigen is currently unknown. At the DNA level, this CDR3 is encoded by other sequences in the same sample as well. The data belong to a study of beta chain features in type 1 diabetes. Study observations and caveats: Shorter TCRB CDR3s, moderately but significantly so, marked every one of the four CD4+ subsets in Type 1 diabetes patients. In the patient group, naive, central memory and Treg TCRB repertoires seemed more alike than in the healthy donor group. Reduced insertions and increased deletions marked VDJ junctions in type 1 diabetes patients.

The V end was cut by 4 bases, the J end by 1 base, with 12 bases between. The CDR3 contains 15 residues. Germline values: CDR1 SGHRS, CDR2 YFSETQ. The whole isolated RNA underwent reverse transcription, so sequencing captured expressed TCRB transcripts. Naive, central memory and regulatory T cell samples averaged roughly 3.4 million immunoSEQ reads each. Sequenced by immunoSEQ multiplex PCR; TCRdb stores in-frame clones only, minus some. The sample comprises 900,000 or so clones, roughly 16% of which are singletons, and about 0.02% rests with the top ten. The rearrangement uses TRBV5-1 and TRBJ2-1; maybe TRBD2 (6 bases). The source material was naive CD4+ T cells from blood. This TCR derives from a woman aged 18-29 years in good health. DNA for the CDR3: TGCGCCAGCAGCCCGGGACTCCTGTCCTACAATGAGCAGTTCTTC. Translating it yields CASSPGLLSYNEQFF. The full variable domain, rest sourced from reference TRBV5-1 and TRBJ2-1, is KAGVTQTPRYLIKTRGQQVTLSCSPISGHRSVSWYQQTPGQGLQFLFEYFSETQRNKGNFPGRFSGRQFSNSRSEMNVSTLELGDSALYLCASSPGLLSYNEQFFGPGTRLTVL.